This TCR beta chain is drawn from a study of CD8+CD57+ T cells in acquired aplastic anemia. The wider study: The mean DNA yield obtained from sorted CD4+ and CD8+ cells came to 3 to 3.5 ug. Study-level findings and limits: Sharing between patients and controls was observed for around 30 CD8+ CDR3 sequences.

This clonotype was recorded at least ten times. Its antigen is unidentified. Genomic DNA constituted the template upon which TCR beta VDJ and CDR3 profiling was performed. TCRdb called the reads again in MiXCR, with one record for every CDR3 protein. The data contain about 400,000 distinct CDR3 sequences, roughly 68% of them singletons. Trimming left V 4 bases short and J 6 bases short, with 16 bases between. CDR3 length equals 14 residues. CDR1 is SGHTS, CDR2 YDEGEE, per germline. The chain couples TRBV5-8 to TRBJ1-1; a possible D gene is TRBD1 (5 bases). The specimen sequenced was sorted CD4+, CD8+, or CD8+CD57+ T cells (not recorded which) from PBMCs. The origin of this receptor is a human donor in good health, serving as a control. CDR3 sequence (DNA): TGTGCCAGCAGCCATAAATCAGGGATTTCTGAAGCTTTCTTT. This encodes CASSHKSGISEAFF.